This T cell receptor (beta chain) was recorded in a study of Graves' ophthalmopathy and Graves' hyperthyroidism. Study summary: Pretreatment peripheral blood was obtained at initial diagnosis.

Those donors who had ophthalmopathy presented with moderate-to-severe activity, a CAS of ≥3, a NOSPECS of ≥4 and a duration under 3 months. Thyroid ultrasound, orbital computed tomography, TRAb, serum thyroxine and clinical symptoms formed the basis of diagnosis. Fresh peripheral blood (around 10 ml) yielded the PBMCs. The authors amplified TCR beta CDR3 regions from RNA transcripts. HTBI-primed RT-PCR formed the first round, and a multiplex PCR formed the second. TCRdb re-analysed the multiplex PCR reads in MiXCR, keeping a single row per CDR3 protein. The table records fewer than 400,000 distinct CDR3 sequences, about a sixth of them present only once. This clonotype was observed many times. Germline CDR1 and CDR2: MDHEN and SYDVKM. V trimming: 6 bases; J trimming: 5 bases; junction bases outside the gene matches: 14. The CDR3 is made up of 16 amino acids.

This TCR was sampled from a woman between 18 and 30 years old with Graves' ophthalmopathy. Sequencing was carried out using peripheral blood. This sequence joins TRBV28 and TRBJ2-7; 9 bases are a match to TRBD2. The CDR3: CASRRLAEGVLDEQYF. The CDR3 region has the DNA TGTGCCAGCAGGAGACTAGCGGAGGGGGTCCTGGACGAGCAGTACTTC.